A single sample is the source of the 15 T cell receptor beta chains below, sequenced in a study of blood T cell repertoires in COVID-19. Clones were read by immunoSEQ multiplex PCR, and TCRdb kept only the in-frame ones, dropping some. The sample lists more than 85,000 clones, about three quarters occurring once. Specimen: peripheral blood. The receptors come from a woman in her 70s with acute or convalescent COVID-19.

The CDR3 reads CSVEESPGGLTEAFF. The CDR3 DNA sequence: TGCAGCGTTGAAGAGTCCCCAGGGGGCCTTACTGAAGCTTTCTTT. The V gene is TRBV29-1, the J gene TRBJ1-1; 8 bases are shared with TRBD1. The CDR3 loop spans 15 amino acids. Trimming at V came to 0 bases and at J to 5 bases, leaving 8 bases not matched to a gene. The V gene's germline CDR1 is SQVTM and CDR2 ANQGSEA.

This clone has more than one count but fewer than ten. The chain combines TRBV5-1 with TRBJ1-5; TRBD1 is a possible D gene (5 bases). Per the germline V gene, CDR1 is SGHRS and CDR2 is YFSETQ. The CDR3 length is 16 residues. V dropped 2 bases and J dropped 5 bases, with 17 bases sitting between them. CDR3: CASSFFPLGGDQPQHF. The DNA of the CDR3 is TGCGCCAGCAGCTTCTTTCCCCTCGGAGGGGATCAGCCCCAGCATTTT.

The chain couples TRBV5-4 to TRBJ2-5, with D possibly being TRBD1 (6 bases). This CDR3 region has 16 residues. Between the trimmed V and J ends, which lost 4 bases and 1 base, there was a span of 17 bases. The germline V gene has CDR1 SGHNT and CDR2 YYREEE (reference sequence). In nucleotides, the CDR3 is TGTGCCAGCAGCATACAGGGTCCCCTCTTCCAAGAGACCCAGTACTTC. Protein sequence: CASSIQGPLFQETQYF.

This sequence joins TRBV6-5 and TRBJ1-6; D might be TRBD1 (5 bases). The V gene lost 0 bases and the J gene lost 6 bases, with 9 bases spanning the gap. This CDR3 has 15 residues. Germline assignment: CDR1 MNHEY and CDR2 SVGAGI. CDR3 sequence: CASSYSSQGNSPLHF. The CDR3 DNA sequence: TGTGCCAGCAGTTACTCGAGCCAGGGTAATTCACCCCTCCACTTT.

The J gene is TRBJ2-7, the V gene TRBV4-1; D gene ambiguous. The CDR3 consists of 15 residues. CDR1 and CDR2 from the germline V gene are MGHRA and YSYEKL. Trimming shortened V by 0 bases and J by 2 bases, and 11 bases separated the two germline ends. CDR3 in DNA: TGCGCCAGCAGCCAAGAGGCTAGAGTCCCCTACGAGCAGTACTTC. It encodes CASSQEARVPYEQYF.

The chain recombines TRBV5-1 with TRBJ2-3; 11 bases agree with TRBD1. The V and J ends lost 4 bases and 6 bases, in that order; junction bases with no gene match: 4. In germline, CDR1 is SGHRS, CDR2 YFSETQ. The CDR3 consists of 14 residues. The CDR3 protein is CASSADRGRDTQYF. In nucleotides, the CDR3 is TGCGCCAGCAGCGCGGACAGGGGGCGGGATACGCAGTATTTT.

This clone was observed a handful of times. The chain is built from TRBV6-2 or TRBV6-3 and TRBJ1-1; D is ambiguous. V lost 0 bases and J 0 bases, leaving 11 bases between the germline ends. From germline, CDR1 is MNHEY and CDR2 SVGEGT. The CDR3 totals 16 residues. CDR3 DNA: TGTGCCAGCAGTTACTCGGGCCATCGAATGAACACTGAAGCTTTCTTT. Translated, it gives CASSYSGHRMNTEAFF.

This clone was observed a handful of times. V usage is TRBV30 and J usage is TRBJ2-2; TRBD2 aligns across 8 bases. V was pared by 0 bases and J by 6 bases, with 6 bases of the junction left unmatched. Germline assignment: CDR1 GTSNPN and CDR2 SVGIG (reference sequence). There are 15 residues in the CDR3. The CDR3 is CAWSVRTSLAGELFF. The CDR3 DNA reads TGTGCCTGGAGTGTACGGACTAGCCTCGCCGGGGAGCTGTTTTTT.

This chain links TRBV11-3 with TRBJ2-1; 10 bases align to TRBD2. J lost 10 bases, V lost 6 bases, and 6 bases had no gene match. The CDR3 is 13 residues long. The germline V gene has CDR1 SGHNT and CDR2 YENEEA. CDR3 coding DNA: TGTGCCAGCAGAGCGGGGGGGACGGGGGAGCAGTTCTTC. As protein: CASRAGGTGEQFF.

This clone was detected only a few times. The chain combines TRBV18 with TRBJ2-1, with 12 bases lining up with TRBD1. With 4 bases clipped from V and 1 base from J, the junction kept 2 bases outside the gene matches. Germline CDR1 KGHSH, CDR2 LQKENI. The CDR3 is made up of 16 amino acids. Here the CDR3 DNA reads TGTGCCAGCTCACTGGGACAGGGGGCATCCTACAATGAGCAGTTCTTC. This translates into CASSLGQGASYNEQFF.

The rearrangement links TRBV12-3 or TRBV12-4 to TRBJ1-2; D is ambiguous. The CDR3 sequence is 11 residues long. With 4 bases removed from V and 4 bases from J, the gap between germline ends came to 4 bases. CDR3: CASSSSYGYTF. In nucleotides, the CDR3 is TGTGCCAGCAGTTCCTCCTATGGCTACACCTTC.

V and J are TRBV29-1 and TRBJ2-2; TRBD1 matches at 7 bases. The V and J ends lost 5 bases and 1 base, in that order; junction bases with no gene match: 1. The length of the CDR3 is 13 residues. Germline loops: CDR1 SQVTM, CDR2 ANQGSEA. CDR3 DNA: TGCAGCGTTAACAGGGGGAACACCGGGGAGCTGTTTTTT. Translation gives CSVNRGNTGELFF.

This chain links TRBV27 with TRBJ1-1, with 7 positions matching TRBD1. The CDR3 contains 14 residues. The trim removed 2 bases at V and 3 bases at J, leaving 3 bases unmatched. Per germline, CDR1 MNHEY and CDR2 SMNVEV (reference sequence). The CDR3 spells CASSLRGHDTEAFF. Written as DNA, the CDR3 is TGTGCCAGCAGTTTAAGGGGGCACGACACTGAAGCTTTCTTT.

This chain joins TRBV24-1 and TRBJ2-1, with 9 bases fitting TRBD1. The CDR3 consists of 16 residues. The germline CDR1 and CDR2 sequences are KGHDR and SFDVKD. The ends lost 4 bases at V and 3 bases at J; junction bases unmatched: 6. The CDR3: CATSDSGTGNYNEQFF. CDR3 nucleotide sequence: TGTGCCACCAGTGACTCCGGGACAGGGAACTACAATGAGCAGTTCTTC.

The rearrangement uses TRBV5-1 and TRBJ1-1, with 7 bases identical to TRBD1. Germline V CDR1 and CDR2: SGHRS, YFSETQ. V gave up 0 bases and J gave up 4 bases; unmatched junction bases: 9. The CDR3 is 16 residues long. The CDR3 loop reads CASSLASGQRGTEAFF. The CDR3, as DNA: TGCGCCAGCAGCTTGGCCTCGGGACAGAGAGGCACTGAAGCTTTCTTT.